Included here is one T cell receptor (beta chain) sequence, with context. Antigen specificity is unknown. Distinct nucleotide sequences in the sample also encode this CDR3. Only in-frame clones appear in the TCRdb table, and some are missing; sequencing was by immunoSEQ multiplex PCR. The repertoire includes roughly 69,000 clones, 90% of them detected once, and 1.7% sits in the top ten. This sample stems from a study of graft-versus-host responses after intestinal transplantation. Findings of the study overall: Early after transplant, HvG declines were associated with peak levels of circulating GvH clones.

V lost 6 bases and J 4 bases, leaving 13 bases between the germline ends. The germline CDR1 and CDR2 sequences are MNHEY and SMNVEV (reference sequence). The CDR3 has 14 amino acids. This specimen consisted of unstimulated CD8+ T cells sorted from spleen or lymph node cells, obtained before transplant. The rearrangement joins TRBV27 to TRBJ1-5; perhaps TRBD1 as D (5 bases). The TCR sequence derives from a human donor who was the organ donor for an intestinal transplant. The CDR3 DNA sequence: TGTGCCAGCAGCCTTACAGGCTTGAATCAGCCCCAGCATTTT. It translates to CASSLTGLNQPQHF.